This is a list of T cell receptor beta chains from one sample in a study of T cells in Graves' hyperthyroidism and ophthalmopathy. One entry per CDR3 protein results from TCRdb running MiXCR on the multiplex PCR reads. The profile shows a few hundred thousand distinct CDR3 sequences, roughly 15% of them singletons. The specimen sequenced was blood. These receptors all stem from a woman between 40 and 55 years old with Graves' ophthalmopathy. The CDR3 runs from the conserved cysteine through the conserved F or W. D genes are given only for firm matches. The size entry is marked missing in some rows and otherwise reads once, few, many or a size class.

>TRBJ2-2|16|TRBD2|.|TRBV20-1
TGCAGTGCTAGAAAGGGGTCTAGCGGAGGAACCGGGGAGCTGTTTTTT
CSARKGSSGGTGELFF
>TRBJ1-1|16|.|many|TRBV7-8
TGTGCCAGCAGCTCGAGACGGATTAACCCGAACGCTGAAGCTTTCTTT
CASSSRRINPNAEAFF
>TRBJ2-5|14|.|many|TRBV7-8
TGTGCCAGCAGCTTAGAGGAGTACCAAGAGACCCAGTACTTC
CASSLEEYQETQYF
>TRBJ1-5|12|.|many|TRBV20-1
TGCAGTGCTAGCTTTAGCCCTCAGCCCCAGCATTTT
CSASFSPQPQHF
>TRBJ2-1|12|.|many|TRBV29-1
TGCAGCTCGCGATTAGGACCATGGGAGCAGTTCTTC
CSSRLGPWEQFF
>TRBJ2-2|14|.|many|TRBV28
TGTGCCAGCAGTTTTTCGGGAGTCACCGGGGAGCTGTTTTTT
CASSFSGVTGELFF
>TRBJ1-2|14|.|many|TRBV6-2/TRBV6-3
TGTGCCAGCAGTTACTGGGGGCCTAACTATGGCTACACCTTC
CASSYWGPNYGYTF
>TRBJ2-2|14|.|few|TRBV5-1
TGCGCCAGCAGCGTCGACACGAACACCGGGGAGCTGTTTTTT
CASSVDTNTGELFF
>TRBJ2-1|14|TRBD2|many|TRBV5-6
TGTGCCAGCGCCCTAGCGGGACGCTACAATGAGCAGTTCTTC
CASALAGRYNEQFF
>TRBJ1-2|13|TRBD1|few|TRBV29-1
TGCAGCATCAGGACAGGGGGCGGGAATGGCTACACCTTC
CSIRTGGGNGYTF
>TRBJ2-7|15|TRBD2|many|TRBV20-1
TGCAGTGCTAGAGATAGGGTAGCGGGGACCTACGAGCAGTACTTC
CSARDRVAGTYEQYF
>TRBJ1-6|13|.|.|TRBV6-5
TGTGCCAGCAGTTTATCAGGGGATTCACCCCTCCACTTT
CASSLSGDSPLHF
>TRBJ1-1|13|.|many|TRBV20-1
TGCAGTGCTAGGCGACGGGTGAACACTGAAGCTTTCTTT
CSARRRVNTEAFF
>TRBJ1-6|13|.|.|TRBV20-1
TGCAGTGCTAGTGAACGTAATCCAAACACCCTCCACTTT
CSASERNPNTLHF
>TRBJ2-7|12|.|many|TRBV2
TGTGCCAGCAGTGAACACGGGGACGAGCAGTACTTC
CASSEHGDEQYF
>TRBJ2-3|14|.|.|TRBV20-1
TGCAGTGCTAGAACACCCCGGGCCCCTGACAATAAGTATTTT
CSARTPRAPDNKYF
>TRBJ2-3|15|.|.|TRBV5-1
TGCGCCAGCAGCTTGGAGGAGGTCCGCACAGATACGCAGTATTTT
CASSLEEVRTDTQYF
>TRBJ1-6|14|.|few|TRBV7-2
TGTGCCAGCAGCTTAGTCAGCTATAATTCACCCCTCCACTTT
CASSLVSYNSPLHF
>TRBJ1-2|11|.|many|TRBV28
TGTGCCAGCAGTGGGATCTATGGCTACACCTTC
CASSGIYGYTF
>TRBJ1-5|17|.|many|TRBV15
TGTGCCACCAGCAGAGATCCGTCGGGGACCGGGGATCAGCCCCAGCATTTT
CATSRDPSGTGDQPQHF
>TRBJ1-5|15|TRBD1|few|TRBV20-1
TGCAGTGCTATTCAACAGGGGGTGTACAATCAGCCCCAGCATTTT
CSAIQQGVYNQPQHF
>TRBJ2-2|15|.|many|TRBV2
TGTGCCAGCAGTGAACCGGGGGCCAACACCGGGGAGCTGTTTTTT
CASSEPGANTGELFF
>TRBJ2-1|16|TRBD1|.|TRBV28
TGTGCCAGCGGACTCACCCCGGACAGGGGGAAGGATGAGCAGTTCTTC
CASGLTPDRGKDEQFF
>TRBJ2-1|12|.|many|TRBV6-1
TGTGCCAGCAGTGCGCGGGTCGATGAGCAGTTCTTC
CASSARVDEQFF
>TRBJ1-3|15|.|.|TRBV20-1
TGCAGTGCTAGACCATTACAGAGCTCTGGAAACACCATATATTTT
CSARPLQSSGNTIYF
>TRBJ1-1|15|TRBD1|many|TRBV18
TGTGCCAGCTCACCGACGACAGGGGAGGCCACTGAAGCTTTCTTT
CASSPTTGEATEAFF
>TRBJ2-7|17|TRBD1|.|TRBV7-9
TGTGCCAGCAGCTTACCAGGCGGGACAGGGACCCCCTACGAGCAGTACTTC
CASSLPGGTGTPYEQYF
>TRBJ2-3|16|.|many|TRBV20-1
TGCAGTGCTAGAGATACCCGAGAGGGACCTGTGCATACGCAGTATTTT
CSARDTREGPVHTQYF
>TRBJ1-2|13|.|many|TRBV30
TGTGCCTGGAGTGGACAGGAGAACTATGGCTACACCTTC
CAWSGQENYGYTF
>TRBJ2-7|14|.|.|TRBV12-3/TRBV12-4
TGTGCCAGCAGTTCATGGGGTAGAGACTACGAGCAGTACTTC
CASSSWGRDYEQYF
>TRBJ1-5|13|.|many|TRBV20-1
TGCAGTGCGGGTCAGACTGGGAATCAGCCCCAGCATTTT
CSAGQTGNQPQHF
>TRBJ2-2|14|.|few|TRBV6-1
TGTGCCAGCAGTGACTGGCTGAACACCGGGGAGCTGTTTTTT
CASSDWLNTGELFF
>TRBJ2-7|16|.|many|TRBV27
TGTGCCAGCAGTTTATTAGCAGGGCCGAGCTCCTACGAGCAGTACTTC
CASSLLAGPSSYEQYF
>TRBJ1-2|13|.|many|TRBV5-4
TGTGCCAGCAGCTTGGAACAGGGCTATGGCTACACCTTC
CASSLEQGYGYTF
>TRBJ2-1|15|.|many|TRBV2
TGTGCCAGCCTGCGGGTGGGAGGCCTCTACAATGAGCAGTTCTTC
CASLRVGGLYNEQFF
>TRBJ1-1|15|.|many|TRBV3-1
TGTGCCAGCAGCCAAGGTGCGCTTTTGAACACTGAAGCTTTCTTT
CASSQGALLNTEAFF
>TRBJ1-6|13|.|few|TRBV6-1
TGTGCCAGCAGTCCCCCATATAATTCACCCCTCCACTTT
CASSPPYNSPLHF
>TRBJ1-1|13|.|many|TRBV28
TGTGCCAGCAGTTTAGGGTTTGAGACTGAAGCTTTCTTT
CASSLGFETEAFF
>TRBJ1-1|15|.|many|TRBV7-2
TGTGCCAGCAGCTTAGTAGGCGGCAAGAACACTGAAGCTTTCTTT
CASSLVGGKNTEAFF
>TRBJ2-5|16|.|many|TRBV3-1
TGTGCCAGCAGCCAAGTACGGGGACGGAACCAAGAGACCCAGTACTTC
CASSQVRGRNQETQYF
>TRBJ1-2|14|.|.|TRBV5-6
TGTGCCAGCCGTTCGACGTCTGATGTTGTGGGCTACACCTTC
CASRSTSDVVGYTF
>TRBJ2-5|12|.|.|TRBV18
TGTGCCAGCTCACCAAAACTAGAGACCCAGTACTTC
CASSPKLETQYF
>TRBJ2-1|13|.|few|TRBV9
TGTGCCAGCAGCGAGGTTAGGAAGGGTGAGCAGTTCTTC
CASSEVRKGEQFF
>TRBJ2-1|13|.|few|TRBV5-6
TGTGCCAGCAGTATTTCGGCCTACAATGAGCAGTTCTTC
CASSISAYNEQFF
>TRBJ2-7|14|.|many|TRBV14
TGTGCCAGCACCACTACCCACCAACCCTACGAGCAGTACTTC
CASTTTHQPYEQYF
>TRBJ2-1|14|.|many|TRBV2
TGTGCCAGCAGTGACTTCGGGACCACCAATGAGCAGTTCTTC
CASSDFGTTNEQFF
>TRBJ2-3|12|TRBD1|.|TRBV20-1
TGCAGTGCTGGGACAGGGGAGGTGCCGCAGTATTTT
CSAGTGEVPQYF
>TRBJ1-4|16|.|few|TRBV5-1
TGCGCCAGCAGCGCCGGCCCTTTGGGGTCAAACGAAAAACTGTTTTTT
CASSAGPLGSNEKLFF
>TRBJ2-3|14|TRBD2|few|TRBV20-1
TGCAGTGCTATTACTAGCGGGGCGGTAGATACGCAGTATTTT
CSAITSGAVDTQYF